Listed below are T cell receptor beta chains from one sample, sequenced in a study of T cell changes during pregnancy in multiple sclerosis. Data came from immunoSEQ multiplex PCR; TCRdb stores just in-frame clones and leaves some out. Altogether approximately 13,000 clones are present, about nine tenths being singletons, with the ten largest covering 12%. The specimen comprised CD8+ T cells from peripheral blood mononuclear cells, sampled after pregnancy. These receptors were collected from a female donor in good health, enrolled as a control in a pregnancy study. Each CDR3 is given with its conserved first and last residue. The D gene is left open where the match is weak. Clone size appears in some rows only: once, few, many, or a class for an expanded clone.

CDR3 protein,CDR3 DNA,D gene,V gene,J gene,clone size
CASSSTGQTGLGEKLFF,TGTGCCAGCAGCTCGACGGGGCAAACAGGGTTGGGTGAAAAACTGTTTTTT,.,TRBV13,TRBJ1-4,.
CASSYSGAAYGYTF,TGTGCCAGCAGTTACTCGGGGGCCGCCTATGGCTACACCTTC,.,TRBV6-5,TRBJ1-2,.
CASSPKIRAYNEQFF,TGTGCCAGCAGTCCCAAGATACGGGCCTACAATGAGCAGTTCTTC,.,TRBV6-5,TRBJ2-1,.
CASGTGGEGRTDTQYF,TGTGCCAGCGGAACCGGGGGGGAGGGCCGGACAGATACGCAGTATTTT,TRBD2,TRBV4-2,TRBJ2-3,few
CASSSGGPNNEQFF,TGTGCCAGCAGTAGCGGGGGACCTAACAATGAGCAGTTCTTC,TRBD2,TRBV28,TRBJ2-1,.
CASSASGSTDTQYF,TGTGCCAGCAGTGCTAGCGGGAGCACAGATACGCAGTATTTT,TRBD2,TRBV6-4,TRBJ2-3,.
CASSIGRGAYYNEQFF,TGTGCCAGTAGTATCGGGCGGGGGGCCTACTACAATGAGCAGTTCTTC,TRBD2,TRBV19,TRBJ2-1,.
CSVASPNTGELFF,TGCAGCGTTGCCAGTCCGAACACCGGGGAGCTGTTTTTT,.,TRBV29-1,TRBJ2-2,.
CASSTQGRDEQFF,TGTGCCAGCAGTACACAGGGGCGGGATGAGCAGTTCTTC,TRBD1,TRBV7-9,TRBJ2-1,.
CASSPGTLYGYTF,TGTGCCAGCAGTCCCGGGACACTCTATGGCTACACCTTC,.,TRBV27,TRBJ1-2,.
CASSPSSYEQYF,TGTGCCAGCAGCCCCAGCTCCTACGAGCAGTACTTC,.,TRBV7-9,TRBJ2-7,.
CASSADRGWQETQYF,TGTGCCAGCAGCGCCGACAGGGGTTGGCAAGAGACCCAGTACTTC,TRBD1,TRBV9,TRBJ2-5,.
CAISETGEGAGNTIYF,TGTGCCATCAGTGAAACAGGGGAAGGTGCTGGAAACACCATATATTTT,TRBD1,TRBV10-3,TRBJ1-3,.
CASSLVLWQGSSYEQYF,TGTGCCAGCAGTTTGGTTTTATGGCAGGGGAGCTCCTACGAGCAGTACTTC,.,TRBV28,TRBJ2-7,.
CASSQGLAGTDTQYF,TGTGCCAGCAGCCAAGGATTAGCGGGCACAGATACGCAGTATTTT,.,TRBV4-2,TRBJ2-3,once
CASSQTSVSGANVLTF,TGTGCCAGCAGCCAAACTAGCGTCTCTGGGGCCAACGTCCTGACTTTC,TRBD2,TRBV4-2,TRBJ2-6,.
CASSLSTGETQYF,TGTGCCAGCAGTTTATCGACCGGGGAGACCCAGTACTTC,.,TRBV27,TRBJ2-5,.
CASSLRRGEQFF,TGTGCCAGCAGTTTACGGCGGGGTGAGCAGTTCTTC,.,TRBV27,TRBJ2-1,.
CASSIPGTGGVSNQPQHF,TGTGCCAGCAGTATCCCCGGGACAGGGGGTGTGAGCAATCAGCCCCAGCATTTT,TRBD1,TRBV27,TRBJ1-5,.
CASRMTTGTGTEAFF,TGTGCCAGCAGGATGACGACAGGGACGGGGACTGAAGCTTTCTTT,TRBD1,TRBV5-4,TRBJ1-1,.
CASSIGQGAVAYEQYF,TGCGCCAGCAGCATCGGACAGGGGGCAGTCGCCTACGAGCAGTACTTC,TRBD1,TRBV5-1,TRBJ2-7,.
CASSPGTGGLLGTEAFF,TGTGCCAGCAGTCCCGGGACAGGGGGTTTACTTGGCACTGAAGCTTTCTTT,TRBD1,TRBV28,TRBJ1-1,.
CSVGQGSTGELFF,TGCAGCGTTGGACAGGGTAGCACCGGGGAGCTGTTTTTT,TRBD1,TRBV29-1,TRBJ2-2,once
CASSEYLRGKPEAFF,TGCGCCAGCAGTGAGTACCTAAGGGGTAAACCTGAAGCTTTCTTT,.,TRBV10-2,TRBJ1-1,once
CASSPRRLAGVADTQYF,TGTGCCAGCAGCCCTCGGCGTCTAGCGGGGGTTGCAGATACGCAGTATTTT,TRBD2,TRBV7-8,TRBJ2-3,.